The 20 T cell receptor beta chains below were found in one sample sequenced in a study of cytomegalovirus exposure and HLA in healthy donors. The PCR ran on 60 Vbeta and 13 Jbeta primers. Here immunoSEQ multiplex PCR was the method, and the copy in TCRdb shows in-frame clones only, minus some. Altogether approximately 190,000 clones are present, approximately 81% being singletons, with the ten largest covering around 3.9%. Sequencing used PBMCs. The receptors shown here come from a man aged 45 to 65 in good health and CMV-seronegative.

A single count supports this clone. The V call is TRBV5-6, the J call TRBJ1-1; the D is unclear. CDR1 SGHDT and CDR2 YYEEEE come from the germline V gene. V lost 4 bases and J 3 bases, leaving 7 bases between the germline ends. The CDR3 sequence is 12 residues long. The CDR3 bases are TGTGCCAGCAGCCGTGAGTACACTGAAGCTTTCTTT. Translated, it gives CASSREYTEAFF.

This clone showed up just a few times. This sequence joins TRBV7-9 and TRBJ1-2; D remains ambiguous. Trimming stripped 1 base from V and 4 bases from J, with 7 bases between. CDR1 and CDR2 from the germline V gene are SEHNR and FQNEAQ (reference sequence). The CDR3 loop spans 13 amino acids. DNA of the CDR3: TGTGCCAGCAGCTTAGGGGCAGTCTATGGCTACACCTTC. Translation: CASSLGAVYGYTF.

In DNA form, the CDR3 reads TGTGCCAGCAGCTTAGTGGCAGGGGATGGCTACACCTTC. It codes for CASSLVAGDGYTF. This chain connects TRBV7-9 to TRBJ1-2; D perhaps matches TRBD1 (6 bases). The CDR3 is made up of 13 amino acids. Trimming removed 1 base at V and 6 bases at J, with 9 bases between. Germline CDR1 reads SEHNR; CDR2 reads FQNEAQ (reference sequence).

V and J are TRBV5-5 and TRBJ1-2; the match to TRBD1 covers 10 bases. Germline CDR1 reads SGHKS; CDR2 reads YYEKEE (reference sequence). This CDR3 region has 15 residues. V trimming: 1 base; J trimming: 6 bases; junction bases outside the gene matches: 6. The CDR3 DNA follows: TGTGCCAGCAGCTTGCTAGGACAGGGGGTTAATGGCTACACCTTC. It specifies CASSLLGQGVNGYTF.

V gene TRBV4-3 combines with J gene TRBJ1-1; 7 positions agree with TRBD1. The CDR3 is 17 residues long. Germline V gives CDR1 LGHNA, CDR2 YSLEER. The junction had 14 bases not matched to a gene; V was cut back by 1 base and J by 6 bases. The CDR3 sequence: CASSQGGGRGRFAEAFF. For the CDR3, the DNA is TGCGCCAGCAGCCAAGGGGGTGGCAGGGGGAGGTTCGCTGAAGCTTTCTTT.

The chain joins TRBV5-4 to TRBJ2-7, with D unclear. CDR1 SGHNT and CDR2 YYREEE come from the germline V gene (reference sequence). The CDR3 has 13 residues. V was clipped by 2 bases and J by 6 bases, with 12 bases between them. CDR3 sequence: CASSFWPQPEQYF. CDR3 in DNA: TGTGCCAGCAGCTTTTGGCCGCAACCCGAGCAGTACTTC.

The chain has TRBV19 and TRBJ1-6; D gene uncertain. The length of the CDR3 is 15 residues. Germline values: CDR1 LNHDA, CDR2 SQIVND (reference sequence). V shed 0 bases and J shed 12 bases, with 15 bases lying between them. In DNA, the CDR3 is TGTGCCAGTAGTATAGATCTGACGGCCAGAGGACCCCTCCACTTT. Protein product: CASSIDLTARGPLHF.

Only a few counts were recorded for this clone. The CDR3 nucleotides are TGCGCCAGCAGCCAACGGGGGGGGCAGGGCACCACTGAAGCTTTCTTT. Its protein is CASSQRGGQGTTEAFF. The chain carries TRBV4-1 and TRBJ1-1; possible D gene TRBD1, 6 bases. With 2 bases removed from V and 4 bases from J, the gap between germline ends came to 17 bases. Germline V lookup: CDR1 MGHRA, CDR2 YSYEKL. The CDR3 runs 16 residues.

This clone occurred a few times. V is TRBV28 and J is TRBJ2-7, with TRBD1 as a possible D gene (6 bases). Trimming pared 2 bases from V and 0 bases from J, leaving 11 bases between. The V gene's germline CDR1 is MDHEN and CDR2 SYDVKM. This CDR3 region has 15 residues. CDR3 region: CASSLGGSSSYEQYF. The CDR3 coding sequence is TGTGCCAGCAGTTTAGGGGGCAGTAGCTCCTACGAGCAGTACTTC.

This clone was seen only a few times. The V and J genes are TRBV18 and TRBJ1-6, with 7 bases identical to TRBD1. Germline trimming cut 3 bases from V and 9 bases from J; bases unmatched to any gene: 8. Germline V gives CDR1 KGHSH, CDR2 LQKENI. The length of the CDR3 is 15 residues. The CDR3 DNA follows: TGTGCCAGCTCACCGTTCCGGACAGGCTTTTCACCCCTCCACTTT. Its protein product is CASSPFRTGFSPLHF.

This chain connects TRBV11-2 to TRBJ1-6; tentatively, D is TRBD1 (6 bases). This CDR3 contains 13 residues. Germline V CDR1 and CDR2: SGHAT, FQNNGV. V was clipped by 4 bases and J by 14 bases, with 15 bases between them. The CDR3 here is CASSSDRPRALHF. The CDR3 DNA follows: TGTGCCAGCAGCTCCGACAGGCCCCGGGCCCTCCACTTT.

V usage is TRBV18 and J usage is TRBJ2-1, with 8 bases that match TRBD1. Trimming took 2 bases from V and 4 from J; bases not matched to a gene: 4. CDR1 and CDR2 from the germline V gene are KGHSH and LQKENI. The CDR3 consists of 15 residues. CDR3 nucleotides: TGTGCCAGCTCACCAGACAGGGGAAGATACAATGAGCAGTTCTTC. It yields the protein CASSPDRGRYNEQFF.

CDR3 sequence: CASSQGASGWEQQYF. CDR3 nucleotide sequence: TGCGCCAGCAGCCAAGGAGCTAGCGGGTGGGAGCAGCAGTACTTC. V usage is TRBV4-1 and J usage is TRBJ2-7; 8 bases fit TRBD2. CDR3 length equals 15 residues. The trim removed 1 base at V and 8 bases at J, leaving 10 bases unmatched. The germline V gene has CDR1 MGHRA and CDR2 YSYEKL.

J is TRBJ2-7 and V is TRBV14, with TRBD1 matching 8 bases. This CDR3 has 15 residues. V trimming: 5 bases; J trimming: 3 bases; junction bases outside the gene matches: 9. Per the germline V gene, CDR1 is SGHDN and CDR2 is FVKESK. CDR3 region: CASSGKTGANYEQYF. The CDR3 nucleotides are TGTGCCAGCAGCGGAAAGACAGGGGCAAACTACGAGCAGTACTTC. Combining the CDR3 with reference TRBV14 and TRBJ2-7 gives the whole variable domain EAGVTQFPSHSVIEKGQTVTLRCDPISGHDNLYWYRRVMGKEIKFLLHFVKESKQDESGMPNNRFLAERTGGTYSTLKVQPAELEDSGVYFCASSGKTGANYEQYFGPGTRLTVT.

The chain couples TRBV6-5 to TRBJ1-3, with a possible D match to TRBD1 (5 bases). Germline V gene sequence: CDR1 MNHEY, CDR2 SVGAGI. Between the trimmed V and J ends, which lost 4 bases and 0 bases, there was a span of 7 bases. CDR3 size: 14 residues. The CDR3 sequence is CASSSQDSGNTIYF. As DNA, the CDR3 is TGTGCCAGCAGTTCACAGGACTCTGGAAACACCATATATTTT.

This rearrangement joins TRBV15 to TRBJ1-1, with D possibly TRBD1 on 6 matching bases. The CDR3 covers 17 residues. Germline loops: CDR1 LNHNV, CDR2 YYDKDF (reference sequence). V was clipped by 1 base and J by 5 bases, with 20 bases between them. Written as DNA, the CDR3 is TGTGCCACCAGCAGAGCGAGAGGGGGGGCGAAGTGGACTGAAGCTTTCTTT. As protein: CATSRARGGAKWTEAFF.

This clone was counted only a few times. The V and J genes are TRBV7-6 and TRBJ1-5; D call uncertain. V dropped 5 bases and J dropped 3 bases, with 14 bases sitting between them. The CDR3 is 15 amino acids. Germline-derived CDR1 and CDR2 are SGHVS and FNYEAQ. The CDR3 loop is CASSPEEGFNQPQHF. CDR3 nucleotides: TGTGCCAGCAGCCCCGAGGAGGGATTCAATCAGCCCCAGCATTTT.

This rearrangement joins TRBV5-6 to TRBJ2-3; maybe TRBD2 (5 bases). Looked up from germline, CDR1 is SGHDT and CDR2 is YYEEEE. The V end was cut by 0 bases, the J end by 2 bases, with 13 bases between. The CDR3 sequence is 16 residues long. CDR3 loop: CASSLVERMITDTQYF. CDR3 bases: TGTGCCAGCAGCTTGGTGGAGCGGATGATCACAGATACGCAGTATTTT.

The V call is TRBV2, the J call TRBJ1-1; 7 bases are shared with TRBD1. With 6 bases clipped from V and 4 bases from J, the junction kept 2 bases outside the gene matches. This CDR3 contains 12 residues. In germline, CDR1 is SNHLY, CDR2 FYNNEI. CDR3 residues: CASRTGFTEAFF. CDR3 nucleotide sequence: TGTGCCAGCAGGACAGGGTTCACTGAAGCTTTCTTT.

Note on this clone: The limits of the CDR3 on the DNA are not certain, so only TCRdb's listed CDR3 is given. The rearrangement uses TRBV14 and TRBJ2-7; TRBD2, the table's D call, lacks a check against the DNA. 13 amino acids form the CDR3, both terminal residues included. Per germline, CDR1 SGHDN and CDR2 FVKESK. CDR3 in amino acids: CASSILAHGEQYF.